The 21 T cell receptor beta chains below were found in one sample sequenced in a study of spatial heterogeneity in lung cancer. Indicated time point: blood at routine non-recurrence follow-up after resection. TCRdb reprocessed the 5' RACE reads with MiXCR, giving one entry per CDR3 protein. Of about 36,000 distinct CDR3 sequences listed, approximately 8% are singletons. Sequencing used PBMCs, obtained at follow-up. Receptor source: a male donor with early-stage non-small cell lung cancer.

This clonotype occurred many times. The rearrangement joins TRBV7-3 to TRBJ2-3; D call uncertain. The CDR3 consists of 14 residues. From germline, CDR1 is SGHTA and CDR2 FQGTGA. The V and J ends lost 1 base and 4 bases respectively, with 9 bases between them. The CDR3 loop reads CASSLNAGPDTQYF. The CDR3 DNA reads TGTGCCAGCAGCTTAAATGCTGGCCCAGATACGCAGTATTTT.

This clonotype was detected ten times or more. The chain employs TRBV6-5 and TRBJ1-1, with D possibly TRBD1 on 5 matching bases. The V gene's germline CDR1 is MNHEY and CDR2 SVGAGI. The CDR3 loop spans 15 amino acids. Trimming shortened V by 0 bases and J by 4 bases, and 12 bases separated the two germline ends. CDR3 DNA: TGTGCCAGCAGTTACTCGGGGGGATTCGGCACTGAAGCTTTCTTT. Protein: CASSYSGGFGTEAFF.

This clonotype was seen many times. The CDR3 nucleotides are TGTGCCAGCAGTTGGGACTTCCGCAATGAGCAGTTCTTC. It encodes CASSWDFRNEQFF. This chain uses TRBV12-3 or TRBV12-4 with TRBJ2-1, with a possible D match to TRBD2 (6 bases). This CDR3 is built from 13 residues. V shed 4 bases and J shed 6 bases, with 10 bases lying between them.

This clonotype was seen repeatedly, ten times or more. CDR3 nucleotide sequence: TGTGCCAGCAGCTCCCCGGGGAGGCCCTACGAGCAGTACTTC. Its protein product is CASSSPGRPYEQYF. This rearrangement joins TRBV6-6 to TRBJ2-7; perhaps TRBD2 as D (6 bases). The CDR3 is made up of 14 amino acids. The V end lost 6 bases, the J end lost 2 bases, and 14 bases lay between the germline ends. Germline V gives CDR1 MNHNY, CDR2 SVGAGI (reference sequence).

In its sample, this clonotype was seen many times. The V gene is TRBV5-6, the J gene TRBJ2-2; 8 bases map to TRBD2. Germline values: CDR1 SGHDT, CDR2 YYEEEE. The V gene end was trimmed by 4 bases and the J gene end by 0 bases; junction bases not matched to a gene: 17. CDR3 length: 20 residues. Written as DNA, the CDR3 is TGTGCCAGCAGCCAAATCGTCCGCGCGGGGGGATTCGCGAACACCGGGGAGCTGTTTTTT. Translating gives CASSQIVRAGGFANTGELFF.

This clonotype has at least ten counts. The CDR3 DNA follows: TGTGCCAGCAGCTTAGTGGTGACAGGGCGTTTCGAGACCCAGTACTTC. Translated: CASSLVVTGRFETQYF. V and J are TRBV7-8 and TRBJ2-5; TRBD1 matches 7 bases. Germline CDR1 and CDR2: SGHVS and FQNEAQ. CDR3 length: 16 residues. The V segment lost 1 base and the J segment 5 bases; nucleotides outside the gene matches: 10.

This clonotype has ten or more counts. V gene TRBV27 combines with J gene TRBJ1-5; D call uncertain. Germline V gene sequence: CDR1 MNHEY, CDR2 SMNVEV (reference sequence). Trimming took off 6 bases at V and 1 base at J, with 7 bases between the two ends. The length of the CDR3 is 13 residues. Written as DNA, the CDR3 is TGTGCCAGCAGCCCCAAGAGCAATCAGCCCCAGCATTTT. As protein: CASSPKSNQPQHF.

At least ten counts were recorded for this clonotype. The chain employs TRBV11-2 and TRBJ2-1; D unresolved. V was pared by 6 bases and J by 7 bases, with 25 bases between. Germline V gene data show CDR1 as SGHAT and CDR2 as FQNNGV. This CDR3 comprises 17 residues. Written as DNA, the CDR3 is TGTGCCAGCAGATATCTATCCGGGTCGGGTCATAAGAATGAGCAGTTCTTC. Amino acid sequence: CASRYLSGSGHKNEQFF.

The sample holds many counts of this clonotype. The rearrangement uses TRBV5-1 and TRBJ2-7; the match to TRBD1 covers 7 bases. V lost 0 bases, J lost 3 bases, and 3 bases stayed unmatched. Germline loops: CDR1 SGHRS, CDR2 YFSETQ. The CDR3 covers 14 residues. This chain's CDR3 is CASSLAGTDYEQYF. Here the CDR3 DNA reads TGCGCCAGCAGCTTGGCCGGGACAGACTACGAGCAGTACTTC.

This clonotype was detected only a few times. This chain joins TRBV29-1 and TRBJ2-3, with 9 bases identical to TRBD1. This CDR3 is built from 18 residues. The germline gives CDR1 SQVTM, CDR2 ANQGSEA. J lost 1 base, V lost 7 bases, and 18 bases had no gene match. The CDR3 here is CSAFPPGTGTMGTDTQYF. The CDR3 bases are TGCAGCGCCTTCCCTCCCGGGACAGGGACGATGGGCACAGATACGCAGTATTTT.

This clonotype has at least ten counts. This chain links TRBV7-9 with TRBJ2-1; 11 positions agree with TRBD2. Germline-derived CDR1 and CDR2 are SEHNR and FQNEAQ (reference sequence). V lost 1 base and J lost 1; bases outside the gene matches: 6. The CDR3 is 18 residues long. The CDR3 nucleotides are TGTGCCAGCAGCTTAGAACTAGCGGGGGAACGATCCTACAATGAGCAGTTCTTC. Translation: CASSLELAGERSYNEQFF.

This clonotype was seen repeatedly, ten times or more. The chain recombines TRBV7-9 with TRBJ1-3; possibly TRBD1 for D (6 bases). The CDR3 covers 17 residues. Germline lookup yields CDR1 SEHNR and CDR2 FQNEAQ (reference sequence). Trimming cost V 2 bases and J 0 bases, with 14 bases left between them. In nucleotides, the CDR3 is TGTGCCAGCAGCTTAACCGTCCAGGGGCCCTCTGGAAACACCATATATTTT. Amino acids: CASSLTVQGPSGNTIYF.

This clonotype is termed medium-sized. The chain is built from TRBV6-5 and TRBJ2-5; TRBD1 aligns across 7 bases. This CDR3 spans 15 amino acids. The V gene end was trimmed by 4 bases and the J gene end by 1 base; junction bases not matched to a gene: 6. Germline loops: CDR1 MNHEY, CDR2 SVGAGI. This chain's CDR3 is CASSSSTGTQETQYF. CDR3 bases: TGTGCCAGCAGTTCCTCGACAGGGACCCAAGAGACCCAGTACTTC.

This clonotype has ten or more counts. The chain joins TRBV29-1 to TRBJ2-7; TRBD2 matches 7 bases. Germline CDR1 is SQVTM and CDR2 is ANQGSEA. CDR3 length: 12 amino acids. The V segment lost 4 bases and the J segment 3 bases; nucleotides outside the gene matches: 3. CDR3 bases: TGCAGCGTTGTGGGGGACTACTACGAGCAGTACTTC. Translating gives CSVVGDYYEQYF.

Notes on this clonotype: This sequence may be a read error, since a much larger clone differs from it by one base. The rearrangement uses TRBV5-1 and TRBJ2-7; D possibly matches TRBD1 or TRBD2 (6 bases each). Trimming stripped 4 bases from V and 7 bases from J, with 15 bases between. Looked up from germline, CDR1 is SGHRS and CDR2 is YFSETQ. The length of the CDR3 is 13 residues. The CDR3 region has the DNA TGCGCCAGCAGCCAGGTCCAAGGGGGGGAGCAGTACTTC. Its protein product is CASSQVQGGEQYF.

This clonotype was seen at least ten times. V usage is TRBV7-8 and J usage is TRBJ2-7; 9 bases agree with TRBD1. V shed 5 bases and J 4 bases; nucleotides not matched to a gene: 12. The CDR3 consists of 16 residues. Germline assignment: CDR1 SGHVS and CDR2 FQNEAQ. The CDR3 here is CASSIGAYGTGYEQYF. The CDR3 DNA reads TGTGCCAGCAGCATAGGGGCCTACGGGACAGGGTACGAGCAGTACTTC.

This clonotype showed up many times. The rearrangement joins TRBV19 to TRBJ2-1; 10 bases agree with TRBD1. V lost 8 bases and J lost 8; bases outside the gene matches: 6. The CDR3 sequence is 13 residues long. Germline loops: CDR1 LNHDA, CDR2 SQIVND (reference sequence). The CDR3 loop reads CASGWTGGDEQFF. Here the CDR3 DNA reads TGTGCCAGTGGGTGGACAGGGGGGGATGAGCAGTTCTTC.

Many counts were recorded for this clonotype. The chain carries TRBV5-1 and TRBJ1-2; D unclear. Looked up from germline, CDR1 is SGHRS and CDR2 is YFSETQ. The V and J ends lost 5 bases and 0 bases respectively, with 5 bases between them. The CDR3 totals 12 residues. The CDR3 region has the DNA TGCGCCAGCAGACAGACTAACTATGGCTACACCTTC. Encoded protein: CASRQTNYGYTF.

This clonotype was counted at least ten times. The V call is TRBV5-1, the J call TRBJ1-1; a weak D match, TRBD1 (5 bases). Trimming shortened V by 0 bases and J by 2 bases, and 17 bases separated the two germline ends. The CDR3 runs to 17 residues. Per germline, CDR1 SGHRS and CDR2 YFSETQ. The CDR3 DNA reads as TGCGCCAGCAGCTTGGTATCAGGGTGGGGCTCCAACACTGAAGCTTTCTTT. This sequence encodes CASSLVSGWGSNTEAFF.

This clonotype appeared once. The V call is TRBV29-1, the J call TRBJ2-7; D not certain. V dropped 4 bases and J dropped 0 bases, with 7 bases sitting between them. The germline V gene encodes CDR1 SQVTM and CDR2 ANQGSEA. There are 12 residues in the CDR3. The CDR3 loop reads CSVGQSSYEQYF. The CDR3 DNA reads TGCAGCGTTGGTCAGAGCTCCTACGAGCAGTACTTC.

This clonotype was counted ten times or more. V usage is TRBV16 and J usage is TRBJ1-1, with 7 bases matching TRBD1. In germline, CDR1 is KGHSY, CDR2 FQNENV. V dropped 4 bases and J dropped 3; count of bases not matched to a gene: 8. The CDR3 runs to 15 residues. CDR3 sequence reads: CASSPQSQGDTEAFF. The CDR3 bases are TGTGCCAGCAGCCCCCAATCGCAGGGGGACACTGAAGCTTTCTTT.